The next 25 T cell receptor beta chains were all read from a single sample in a study of blood T cell repertoires in COVID-19. Using immunoSEQ multiplex PCR, the repertoire was profiled, and TCRdb retains in-frame clones only, with some absent. The table shows some 400,000 clones, with about 87% occurring only once. The sample was peripheral blood. These receptors originate from a woman in her 30s with COVID-19, enrolled during active disease.

The chain is built from TRBV11-2 and TRBJ2-2, with D possibly being TRBD1 (5 bases). Trimming pared 8 bases from V and 6 bases from J, leaving 10 bases between. The germline V gene has CDR1 SGHAT and CDR2 FQNNGV. There are 12 residues in the CDR3. The CDR3 region has the DNA TGTGCCAGCCGACAGAATTCCGGGGAGCTGTTTTTT. This translates into CASRQNSGELFF.

The V and J genes are TRBV28 and TRBJ2-7; TRBD2 matches 7 bases. Unmatched junction bases numbered 4, after V lost 2 bases and J lost 3 bases. The CDR3 runs 14 residues. Germline-derived CDR1 and CDR2 are MDHEN and SYDVKM. CDR3 nucleotides: TGTGCCAGCAGTTTACTAGCGGAGATCTACGAGCAGTACTTC. It is translated as CASSLLAEIYEQYF.

The chain employs TRBV6-7 and TRBJ2-7; 7 positions agree with TRBD1. TRBV6-7 falls under the ORF class, with uncertain function. The CDR3 totals 14 residues. The V and J ends lost 3 bases and 3 bases, in that order; junction bases with no gene match: 5. The CDR3 region has the DNA TGTGCCAGCAGTTATGACAGGGATAACTACGAGCAGTACTTC. Translated, it gives CASSYDRDNYEQYF.

The J gene is TRBJ2-1, the V gene TRBV7-8; TRBD2 aligns across 10 bases. CDR3 length: 14 residues. From germline, CDR1 is SGHVS and CDR2 FQNEAQ. The junction had 1 base not matched to a gene; V was cut back by 0 bases and J by 8 bases. CDR3 nucleotide sequence: TGTGCCAGCAGCTTAGCAGCGGGAGGGCATGAGCAGTTCTTC. Translated, it gives CASSLAAGGHEQFF.

V usage is TRBV11-1 and J usage is TRBJ1-1, with 9 bases identical to TRBD1. This CDR3 comprises 15 residues. Germline-derived CDR1 and CDR2 are SGHAT and FQDESV (reference sequence). Trimming took 3 bases from V and 4 from J; bases not matched to a gene: 6. CDR3 amino acids: CASSFLGTGSTEAFF. The CDR3 DNA reads TGTGCCAGCAGCTTCCTCGGGACAGGGAGCACTGAAGCTTTCTTT. The full variable domain, with the rest looked up from reference TRBV11-1 and TRBJ1-1, is EAEVAQSPRYKITEKSQAVAFWCDPISGHATLYWYRQILGQGPELLVQFQDESVVDDSQLPKDRFSAERLKGVDSTLKIQPAELGDSAMYLCASSFLGTGSTEAFFGQGTRLTVV.

The chain combines TRBV29-1 with TRBJ2-1, with 8 bases that match TRBD2. Per germline, CDR1 SQVTM and CDR2 ANQGSEA. The CDR3 spans 14 residues. The trim removed 5 bases at V and 2 bases at J, leaving 5 bases unmatched. CDR3: CSVRGGAPYNEQFF. CDR3 DNA: TGCAGCGTTCGGGGGGGGGCCCCCTACAATGAGCAGTTCTTC.

This sequence joins TRBV3-1 (or the pseudogene TRBV3-2) and TRBJ2-2, with D maybe TRBD2 (7 bases). Trimming removed 4 bases from V and 7 bases from J, with 16 bases in between. The CDR3 covers 15 residues. Germline CDR1 reads LGHDT; CDR2 reads YNNKEL (reference sequence). The CDR3 loop is CASSPRAGGHGELFF. DNA of the CDR3: TGTGCCAGCAGCCCTAGGGCCGGGGGGCACGGGGAGCTGTTTTTT.

The chain has TRBV7-3 and TRBJ2-1, with TRBD1 identical over 7 bases. The CDR3 sequence is 15 residues long. The V and J ends lost 4 bases and 0 bases, in that order; junction bases with no gene match: 3. CDR1 is SGHTA, CDR2 FQGTGA, per germline. The CDR3 sequence is CASSSTGASYNEQFF. The CDR3 nucleotides read TGTGCCAGCAGCTCAACAGGGGCCTCCTACAATGAGCAGTTCTTC.

In its sample, this clone was seen once. CDR3 coding DNA: TGTGCCAGCAGCGAAGGTCTGAAAACTAGCTCCCAAGAGACCCAGTACTTC. Amino acid sequence: CASSEGLKTSSQETQYF. The chain recombines TRBV3-1 (or the pseudogene TRBV3-2) with TRBJ2-5; perhaps TRBD2 as D (6 bases). Germline CDR1 LGHDT, CDR2 YNNKEL (reference sequence). The CDR3 has 17 residues. Between the trimmed V and J ends, which lost 5 bases and 1 base, there was a span of 20 bases.

The chain combines TRBV5-4 with TRBJ1-3, with D hard to call. This CDR3 is built from 16 residues. The ends were cut back, 2 bases at V and 0 bases at J, with 12 bases in the middle. Germline V gene lookup returns CDR1 SGHNT and CDR2 YYREEE (reference sequence). CDR3 sequence: CASSFSAGSSGNTIYF. CDR3 nucleotides: TGTGCCAGCAGCTTCTCGGCGGGGAGCTCTGGAAACACCATATATTTT.

The chain employs TRBV7-8 and TRBJ2-4; 10 nucleotides align to TRBD2. Germline CDR1 is SGHVS and CDR2 is FQNEAQ. The CDR3 totals 16 residues. V lost 5 bases to trimming and J lost 1 base; unmatched junction nucleotides: 5. CDR3 protein: CASSPLAGDAKNIQYF. The CDR3, as DNA: TGTGCCAGCAGCCCCCTAGCGGGAGATGCCAAAAACATTCAGTACTTC. The full variable domain, its missing parts supplied by reference TRBV7-8 and TRBJ2-4, is GAGVSQSPRYKVAKRGQDVALRCDPISGHVSLFWYQQALGQGPEFLTYFQNEAQLDKSGLPSDRFFAERPEGSVSTLKIQRTQQEDSAVYLCASSPLAGDAKNIQYFGAGTRLSVL.

This clone was seen a single time. The gene calls are TRBV4-1 and TRBJ2-3; tentative D call: TRBD2 (6 bases). V dropped 0 bases and J dropped 3 bases, with 10 bases sitting between them. The CDR3 has 15 amino acids. CDR1 is MGHRA, CDR2 YSYEKL, per germline. This chain's CDR3 is CASSQERGRTDTQYF. The CDR3, as DNA: TGCGCCAGCAGCCAAGAAAGAGGGAGGACAGATACGCAGTATTTT.

The rearrangement joins TRBV19 to TRBJ2-1, with 12 bases lining up with TRBD2. With 6 bases clipped from V and 9 bases from J, the junction kept 12 bases outside the gene matches. Germline V gene lookup returns CDR1 LNHDA and CDR2 SQIVND (reference sequence). The CDR3 extends over 16 amino acids. CDR3 nucleotide sequence: TGTGCCAGTAGCCATACCCTAGCGGGAGGGGGGGGTGAGCAGTTCTTC. It translates to CASSHTLAGGGGEQFF.

J is TRBJ2-5 and V is TRBV28; 8 bases match TRBD1. This CDR3 has 14 residues. V lost 6 bases and J lost 4; bases outside the gene matches: 7. Germline CDR1 MDHEN, CDR2 SYDVKM. The CDR3 reads CASSEGQGPETQYF. The CDR3 coding sequence is TGTGCCAGCAGCGAAGGACAGGGTCCAGAGACCCAGTACTTC.

This clone occurred a few times. The genes are TRBV9 and TRBJ2-1; D may be TRBD2 (6 bases). Germline CDR1 SGDLS, CDR2 YYNGEE. V was clipped by 5 bases and J by 0 bases, with 12 bases between them. This CDR3 is 15 amino acids long. The CDR3 loop is CASSKLEGSYNEQFF. The CDR3 DNA follows: TGTGCCAGCAGTAAGTTGGAGGGCTCCTACAATGAGCAGTTCTTC. Variable domain in full (rest from reference TRBV9 and TRBJ2-1): DSGVTQTPKHLITATGQRVTLRCSPRSGDLSVYWYQQSLDQGLQFLIQYYNGEERAKGNILERFSAQQFPDLHSELNLSSLELGDSALYFCASSKLEGSYNEQFFGPGTRLTVL.

The chain links TRBV3-1 (or the pseudogene TRBV3-2) to TRBJ2-1; D not certain. The CDR3 spans 15 residues. Per the germline V gene, CDR1 is LGHDT and CDR2 is YNNKEL (reference sequence). The V end lost 1 base, the J end lost 3 bases, and 10 bases lay between the germline ends. The CDR3 DNA follows: TGTGCCAGCAGCCAAGGAGCCCCGGGCTACAATGAGCAGTTCTTC. It specifies CASSQGAPGYNEQFF.

This clone came up once. The chain employs TRBV11-2 and TRBJ1-1; TRBD1 matches 7 bases. V was clipped by 0 bases and J by 11 bases; unmatched bases: 12. The CDR3 loop spans 15 amino acids. Germline CDR1 is SGHAT and CDR2 is FQNNGV. Here the CDR3 DNA reads TGTGCCAGCAGCTTAGATTGGGGGACAGAGAGGGGGGCTTTCTTT. This encodes CASSLDWGTERGAFF.

The J gene is TRBJ2-1, the V gene TRBV7-2; D unresolved. The germline V gene encodes CDR1 SGHTA and CDR2 FQGNSA. This CDR3 has 13 amino acids. The ends were cut back, 4 bases at V and 9 bases at J, with 13 bases in the middle. CDR3 residues: CASSSSFSVEQFF. The CDR3 DNA reads TGTGCCAGCAGCTCCTCGTTTAGTGTTGAGCAGTTCTTC.

This clone was seen repeatedly, ten times or more. The J gene is TRBJ2-3, the V gene TRBV6-1; 13 bases fit TRBD2. Germline CDR1 MNHNS, CDR2 SASEGT. The junction had 4 bases not matched to a gene; V was cut back by 3 bases and J by 1 base. This CDR3 is built from 17 residues. This CDR3 is CASSELLAGGGTDTQYF. DNA of the CDR3: TGTGCCAGCAGTGAGTTACTAGCGGGAGGGGGCACAGATACGCAGTATTTT.

The J gene is TRBJ2-5, the V gene TRBV15; possibly TRBD2 for D (5 bases). The CDR3 consists of 15 residues. Germline V CDR1 and CDR2: LNHNV, YYDKDF (reference sequence). Trimming shortened V by 3 bases and J by 1 base, and 12 bases separated the two germline ends. As DNA, the CDR3 is TGTGCCACCAGCAGGGCCCGGGAATTCCAAGAGACCCAGTACTTC. Its protein is CATSRAREFQETQYF. The entire variable domain, with the rest obtained from reference TRBV15 and TRBJ2-5, is as follows: DAMVIQNPRYQVTQFGKPVTLSCSQTLNHNVMYWYQQKSSQAPKLLFHYYDKDFNNEADTPDNFQSRRPNTSFCFLDIRSPGLGDTAMYLCATSRAREFQETQYFGPGTRLLVL.

The chain recombines TRBV11-3 with TRBJ2-3, with TRBD2 matching 11 bases. The ends lost 3 bases at V and 7 bases at J; junction bases unmatched: 6. CDR3 length: 15 residues. The germline gives CDR1 SGHNT, CDR2 YENEEA. The CDR3 coding sequence is TGTGCCAGCAGCTTGGGGGCTAGCGGGGGGAATACGCAGTATTTT. It translates to CASSLGASGGNTQYF. Full variable domain (rest looked up from reference TRBV11-3 and TRBJ2-3): EAGVVQSPRYKIIEKKQPVAFWCNPISGHNTLYWYLQNLGQGPELLIRYENEEAVDDSQLPKDRFSAERLKGVDSTLKIQPAELGDSAVYLCASSLGASGGNTQYFGPGTRLTVL.

V usage is TRBV6-5 and J usage is TRBJ1-4, with TRBD1 identical over 9 bases. There are 13 residues in the CDR3. The J segment lost 8 bases and the V segment lost 7 bases, leaving 5 bases of the junction unmatched. The germline gives CDR1 MNHEY, CDR2 SVGAGI. CDR3 sequence reads: CASKGTGREKLFF. In DNA form, the CDR3 reads TGTGCCAGCAAGGGGACAGGGCGGGAAAAACTGTTTTTT.

A single count supports this clone. V gene TRBV18 combines with J gene TRBJ2-2; 8 bases agree with TRBD2. This CDR3 spans 16 amino acids. J lost 0 bases, V lost 3 bases, and 3 bases had no gene match. Per the germline V gene, CDR1 is KGHSH and CDR2 is LQKENI. The CDR3 region has the DNA TGTGCCAGCTCACCGGGGACTAGACCGAACACCGGGGAGCTGTTTTTT. Its translation is CASSPGTRPNTGELFF.

The J gene is TRBJ2-1, the V gene TRBV27, with 15 positions matching TRBD2. Trimming removed 5 bases from V and 9 bases from J; junction bases left unmatched: 5. The CDR3 has 15 amino acids. CDR1 is MNHEY, CDR2 SMNVEV, per germline (reference sequence). The CDR3 spells CASSGLAGGDSEQFF. The CDR3 bases are TGTGCCAGCAGTGGACTAGCGGGAGGGGATAGTGAGCAGTTCTTC.

This clone was recorded only once. This sequence joins TRBV5-5 and TRBJ1-1, with a tentative D call TRBD1 (6 bases). CDR3 length: 15 residues. V was pared by 5 bases and J by 1 base, with 15 bases between. Germline lookup yields CDR1 SGHKS and CDR2 YYEKEE (reference sequence). This chain's CDR3 is CASRLQGLGNTEAFF. Here the CDR3 DNA reads TGTGCCAGCAGGCTACAGGGCCTCGGGAACACTGAAGCTTTCTTT.